The present TCR beta chain was sequenced within a study of T cells in tumors after PD-1 blockade. V was trimmed by 5 bases and J by 4 bases, leaving 12 bases between them. Germline V gene sequence: CDR1 SEHNR, CDR2 FQNEAQ (reference sequence). The CDR3 extends over 15 amino acids. Data came from immunoSEQ multiplex PCR; TCRdb stores just in-frame clones and leaves some out. The data contain 30,000 to 40,000 clones, 78% of them singletons. The TCR sequence derives from a human donor with basal cell carcinoma. The sequencing used PBMCs, collected before anti-PD-1 treatment. The chain employs TRBV7-9 and TRBJ2-6; D may be TRBD1 (6 bases). CDR3 residues: CASSPGVAGANVLTF. DNA for the CDR3: TGTGCCAGCAGCCCAGGGGTGGCCGGGGCCAACGTCCTGACTTTC.